This is a list of T cell receptor beta chains from one sample in a study of regulatory T cells in long-lasting Graves disease. TCRdb reanalysed the multiplex PCR reads using MiXCR and keeps one entry per CDR3 protein. The sample has around 250,000 distinct CDR3 sequences, around 20% seen once. Sequencing used peripheral blood mononuclear cells (PBMCs), obtained at new diagnosis, from a patient treated with antithyroid drugs. These receptors all stem from a female donor with Graves disease. The CDR3 runs from the conserved cysteine through the conserved F or W. The D gene is left open where the match is weak. A row's size may be missing; if present it is once, few, many or a size class.

d_gene: TRBD2
v_gene: TRBV5-1
abundance: -
j_gene: TRBJ2-3
CDR3aa: CASSLAGVGDTQYF
CDR3nt: TGCGCCAGCAGCTTAGCGGGAGTGGGAGATACGCAGTATTTT

d_gene: TRBD1
v_gene: TRBV19
abundance: -
j_gene: TRBJ2-2
CDR3aa: CASSPIVQGAGELFF
CDR3nt: TGTGCCAGTAGCCCTATAGTACAGGGGGCCGGGGAGCTGTTTTTT

d_gene: -
v_gene: TRBV10-1
abundance: many
j_gene: TRBJ2-7
CDR3aa: CASSVDPGVSEQYF
CDR3nt: TGCGCCAGCAGTGTAGACCCCGGGGTCTCCGAGCAGTACTTC

d_gene: -
v_gene: TRBV11-2
abundance: many
j_gene: TRBJ1-1
CDR3aa: CASSPRQRNTEAFF
CDR3nt: TGTGCCAGCAGCCCCAGACAGAGGAACACTGAAGCTTTCTTT

d_gene: -
v_gene: TRBV11-3
abundance: many
j_gene: TRBJ2-7
CDR3aa: CASSLTEYEQYF
CDR3nt: TGTGCCAGCAGCCTTACAGAGTACGAGCAGTACTTC

d_gene: TRBD1
v_gene: TRBV6-5
abundance: many
j_gene: TRBJ1-1
CDR3aa: CASSYSGQGRDEAFF
CDR3nt: TGTGCCAGCAGTTACTCTGGACAGGGGCGAGATGAAGCTTTCTTT

d_gene: -
v_gene: TRBV7-2
abundance: many
j_gene: TRBJ1-6
CDR3aa: CASSFRDTNSPLHF
CDR3nt: TGTGCCAGCAGCTTCCGGGACACTAATTCACCCCTCCACTTT

d_gene: -
v_gene: TRBV5-1
abundance: many
j_gene: TRBJ2-7
CDR3aa: CASSDLAASYEQYF
CDR3nt: TGCGCCAGCAGCGATCTGGCTGCCTCTTACGAGCAGTACTTC

d_gene: TRBD1
v_gene: TRBV20-1
abundance: many
j_gene: TRBJ2-1
CDR3aa: CSARQGVYNEQFF
CDR3nt: TGCAGTGCTAGACAGGGGGTCTACAATGAGCAGTTCTTC

d_gene: TRBD2
v_gene: TRBV24-1
abundance: many
j_gene: TRBJ2-1
CDR3aa: CATSDSPGLAGGPVYNEQFF
CDR3nt: TGTGCCACCAGTGATAGTCCGGGACTAGCGGGGGGACCCGTCTACAATGAGCAGTTCTTC